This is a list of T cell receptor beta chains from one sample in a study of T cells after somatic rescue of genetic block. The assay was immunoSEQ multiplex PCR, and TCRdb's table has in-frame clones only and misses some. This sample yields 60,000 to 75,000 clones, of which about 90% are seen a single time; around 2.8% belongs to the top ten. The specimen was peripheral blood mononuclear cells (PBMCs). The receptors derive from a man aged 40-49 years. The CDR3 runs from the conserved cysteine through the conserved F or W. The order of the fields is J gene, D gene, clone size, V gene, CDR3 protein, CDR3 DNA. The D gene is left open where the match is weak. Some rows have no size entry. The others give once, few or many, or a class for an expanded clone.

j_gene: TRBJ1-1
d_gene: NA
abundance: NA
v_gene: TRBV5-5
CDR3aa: CASSPRELNTEAFF
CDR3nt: TGTGCCAGCAGCCCCAGGGAATTGAACACTGAAGCTTTCTTT

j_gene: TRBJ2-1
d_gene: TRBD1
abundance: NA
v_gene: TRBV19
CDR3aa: CASSIDRGTYNEQFF
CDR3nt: TGTGCCAGTAGCATTGACAGGGGTACCTACAATGAGCAGTTCTTC

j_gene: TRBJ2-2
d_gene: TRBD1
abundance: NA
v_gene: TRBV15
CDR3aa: CATSRDGGQGVDGELFF
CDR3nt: TGTGCCACCAGCAGAGATGGAGGACAGGGTGTCGACGGGGAGCTGTTTTTT

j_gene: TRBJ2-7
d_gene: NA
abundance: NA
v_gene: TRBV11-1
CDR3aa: CASSPLGEAQLREQYF
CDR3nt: TGTGCCAGCAGCCCGTTGGGGGAGGCCCAGCTACGGGAGCAGTACTTC

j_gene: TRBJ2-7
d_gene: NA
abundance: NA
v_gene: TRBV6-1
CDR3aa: CASIFGVGEQYF
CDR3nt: TGTGCCAGCATCTTTGGGGTTGGCGAGCAGTACTTC

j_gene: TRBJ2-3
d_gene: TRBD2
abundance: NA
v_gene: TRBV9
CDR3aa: CASSPRGDTDTQYF
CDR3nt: TGTGCCAGCAGCCCCCGGGGGGATACAGATACGCAGTATTTT

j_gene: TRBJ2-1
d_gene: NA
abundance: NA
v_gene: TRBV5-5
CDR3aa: CASSRYNEQFF
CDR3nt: TGTGCCAGCAGCCGTTACAATGAGCAGTTCTTC

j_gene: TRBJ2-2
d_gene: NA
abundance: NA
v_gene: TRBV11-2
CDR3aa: CASSLGVGGNTGELFF
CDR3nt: TGTGCCAGCAGCTTAGGTGTAGGGGGTAACACCGGGGAGCTGTTTTTT

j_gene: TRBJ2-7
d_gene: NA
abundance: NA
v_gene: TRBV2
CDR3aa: CASRAGPRYEQYF
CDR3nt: TGTGCCAGCAGAGCTGGACCACGCTACGAGCAGTACTTC

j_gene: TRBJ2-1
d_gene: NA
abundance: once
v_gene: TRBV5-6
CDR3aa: CASSIERMFGHNEQFF
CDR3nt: TGTGCCAGCAGCATAGAGAGGATGTTCGGTCACAATGAGCAGTTCTTC

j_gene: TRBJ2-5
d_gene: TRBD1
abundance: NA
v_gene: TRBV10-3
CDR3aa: CAISPGQGQETQYF
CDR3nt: TGTGCCATCAGTCCTGGACAGGGCCAAGAGACCCAGTACTTC

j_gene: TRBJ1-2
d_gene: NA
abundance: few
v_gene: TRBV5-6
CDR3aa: CASSLLRFGYTF
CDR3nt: TGTGCCAGCAGCTTGCTAAGGTTTGGCTACACCTTC

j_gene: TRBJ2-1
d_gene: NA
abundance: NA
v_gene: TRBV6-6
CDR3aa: CASSEAGFNNEQFF
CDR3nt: TGTGCCAGCAGTGAGGCGGGATTTAACAATGAGCAGTTCTTC

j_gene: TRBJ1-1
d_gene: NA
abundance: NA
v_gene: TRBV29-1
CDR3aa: CSVMQVVNLNTEAFF
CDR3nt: TGCAGCGTTATGCAGGTCGTCAATTTGAACACTGAAGCTTTCTTT

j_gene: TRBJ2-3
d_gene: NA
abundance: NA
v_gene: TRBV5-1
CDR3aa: CASSLVGLDTQYF
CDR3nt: TGCGCCAGCAGCTTGGTTGGCCTAGATACGCAGTATTTT

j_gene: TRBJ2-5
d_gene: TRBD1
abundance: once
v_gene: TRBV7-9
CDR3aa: CASSDPTGGRETQYF
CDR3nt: TGTGCCAGCAGCGACCCGACAGGGGGCAGAGAGACCCAGTACTTC

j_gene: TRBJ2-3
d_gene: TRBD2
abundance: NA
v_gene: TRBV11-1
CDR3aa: CASSRTSGVDTQYF
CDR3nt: TGTGCCAGCAGCCGGACTAGCGGGGTTGATACGCAGTATTTT

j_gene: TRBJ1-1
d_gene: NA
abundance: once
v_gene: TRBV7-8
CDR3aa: CASSPGGRNTEAFF
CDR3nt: TGTGCCAGCAGCCCCGGGGGGAGGAACACTGAAGCTTTCTTT